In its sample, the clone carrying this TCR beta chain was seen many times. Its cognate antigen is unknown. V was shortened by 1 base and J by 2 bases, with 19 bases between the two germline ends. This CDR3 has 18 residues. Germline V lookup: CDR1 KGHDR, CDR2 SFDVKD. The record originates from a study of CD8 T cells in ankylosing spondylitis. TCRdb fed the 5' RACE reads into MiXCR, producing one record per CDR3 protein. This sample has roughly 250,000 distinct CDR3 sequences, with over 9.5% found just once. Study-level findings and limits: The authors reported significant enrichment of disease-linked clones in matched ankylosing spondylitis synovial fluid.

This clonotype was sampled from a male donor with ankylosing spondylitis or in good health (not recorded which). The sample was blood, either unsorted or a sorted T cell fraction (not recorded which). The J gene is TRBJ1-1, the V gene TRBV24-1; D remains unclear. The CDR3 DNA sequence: TGTGCCACCAGTGATTTATCGGACGTGGAGGACCGAAACACTGAAGCTTTCTTT. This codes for CATSDLSDVEDRNTEAFF.